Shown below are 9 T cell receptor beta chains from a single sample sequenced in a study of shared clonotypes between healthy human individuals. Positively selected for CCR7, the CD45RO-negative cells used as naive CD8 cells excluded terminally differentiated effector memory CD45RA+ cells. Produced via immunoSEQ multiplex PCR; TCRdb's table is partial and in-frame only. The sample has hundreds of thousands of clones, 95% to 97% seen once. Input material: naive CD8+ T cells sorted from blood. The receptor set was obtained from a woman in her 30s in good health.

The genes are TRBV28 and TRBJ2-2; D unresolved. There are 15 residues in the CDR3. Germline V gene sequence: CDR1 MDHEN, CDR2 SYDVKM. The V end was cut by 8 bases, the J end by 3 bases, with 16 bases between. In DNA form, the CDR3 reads TGTGCCAGCGCAGGACCGCACACTTACACCGGGGAGCTGTTTTTT. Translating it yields CASAGPHTYTGELFF.

This chain's CDR3 is CASSERDKGSYEQYF. CDR3 coding DNA: TGTGCCAGCAGCGAGCGAGATAAAGGCTCCTACGAGCAGTACTTC. The rearrangement uses TRBV7-2 and TRBJ2-7; unclear D gene. From germline, CDR1 is SGHTA and CDR2 FQGNSA. CDR3 size: 15 residues. Trimming left V 5 bases short and J 0 bases short, with 14 bases between.

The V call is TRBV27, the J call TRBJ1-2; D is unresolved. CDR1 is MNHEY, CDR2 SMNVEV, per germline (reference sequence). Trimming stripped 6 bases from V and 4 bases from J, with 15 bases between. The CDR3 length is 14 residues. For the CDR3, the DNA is TGTGCCAGCAGACCTAGGGAGTCTGGCTATGGCTACACCTTC. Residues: CASRPRESGYGYTF.

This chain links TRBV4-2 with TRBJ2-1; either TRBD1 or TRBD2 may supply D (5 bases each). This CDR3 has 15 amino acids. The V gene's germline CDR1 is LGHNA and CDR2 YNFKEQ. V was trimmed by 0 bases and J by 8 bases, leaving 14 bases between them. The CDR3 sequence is CASSQDHWGSDEQFF. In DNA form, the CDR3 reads TGTGCCAGCAGCCAAGATCATTGGGGGAGTGATGAGCAGTTCTTC.

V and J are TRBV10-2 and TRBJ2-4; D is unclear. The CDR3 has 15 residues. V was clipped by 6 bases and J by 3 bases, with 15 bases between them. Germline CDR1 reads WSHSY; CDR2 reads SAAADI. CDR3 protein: CASSDEVGLKNIQYF. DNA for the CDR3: TGCGCCAGCAGCGACGAGGTTGGCCTCAAAAACATTCAGTACTTC.

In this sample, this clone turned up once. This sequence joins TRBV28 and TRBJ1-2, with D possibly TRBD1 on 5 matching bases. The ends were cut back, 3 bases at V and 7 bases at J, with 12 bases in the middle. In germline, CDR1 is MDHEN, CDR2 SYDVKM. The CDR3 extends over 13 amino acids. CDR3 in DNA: TGTGCCAGCAGTTTTAGTCAGGGAGTTGGCTACACCTTC. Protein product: CASSFSQGVGYTF.

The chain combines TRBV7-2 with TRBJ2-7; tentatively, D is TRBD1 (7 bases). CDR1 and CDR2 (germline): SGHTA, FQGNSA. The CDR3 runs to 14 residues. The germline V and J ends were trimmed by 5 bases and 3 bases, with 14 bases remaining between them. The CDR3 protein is CASSTGDRDYEQYF. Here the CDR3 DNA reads TGTGCCAGCAGCACGGGGGACAGAGACTACGAGCAGTACTTC.

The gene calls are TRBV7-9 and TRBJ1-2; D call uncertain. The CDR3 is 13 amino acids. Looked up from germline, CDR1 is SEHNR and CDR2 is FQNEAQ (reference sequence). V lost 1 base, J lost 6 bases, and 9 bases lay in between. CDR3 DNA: TGTGCCAGCAGCTTAGGAGGGTTTCATGGCTACACCTTC. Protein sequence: CASSLGGFHGYTF.

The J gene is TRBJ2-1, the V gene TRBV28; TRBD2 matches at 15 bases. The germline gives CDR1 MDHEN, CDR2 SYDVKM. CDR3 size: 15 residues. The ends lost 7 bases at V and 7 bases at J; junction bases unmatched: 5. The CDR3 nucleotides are TGTGCCAGCACTTTCGGGACTAGCGGGAGGAATGAGCAGTTCTTC. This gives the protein CASTFGTSGRNEQFF.